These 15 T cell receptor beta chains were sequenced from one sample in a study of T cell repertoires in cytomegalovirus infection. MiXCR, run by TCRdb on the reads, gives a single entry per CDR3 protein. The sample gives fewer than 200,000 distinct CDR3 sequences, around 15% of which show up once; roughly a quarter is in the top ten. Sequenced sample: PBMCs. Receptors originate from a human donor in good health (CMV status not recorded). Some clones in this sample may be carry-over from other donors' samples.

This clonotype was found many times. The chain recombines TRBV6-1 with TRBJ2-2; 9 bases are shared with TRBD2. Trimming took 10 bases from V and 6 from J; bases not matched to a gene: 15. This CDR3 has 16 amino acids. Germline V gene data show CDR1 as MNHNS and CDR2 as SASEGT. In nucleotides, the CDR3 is TGTGCCACTCGGCCAAAGGCTAGCGGGATCGCCGGGGAGCTGTTTTTT. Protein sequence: CATRPKASGIAGELFF.

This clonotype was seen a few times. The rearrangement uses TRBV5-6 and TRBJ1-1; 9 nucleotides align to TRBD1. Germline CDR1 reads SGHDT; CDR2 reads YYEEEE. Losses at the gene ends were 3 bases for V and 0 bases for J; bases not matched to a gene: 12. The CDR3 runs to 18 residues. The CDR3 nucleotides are TGTGCCAGCAGCTCGCACAGGGGGCGCGTCCCCTTGAACACTGAAGCTTTCTTT. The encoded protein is CASSSHRGRVPLNTEAFF.

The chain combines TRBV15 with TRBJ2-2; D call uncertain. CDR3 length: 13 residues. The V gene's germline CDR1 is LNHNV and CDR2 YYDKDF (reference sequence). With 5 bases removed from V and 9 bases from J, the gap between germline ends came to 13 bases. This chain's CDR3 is CATSQTPARELFF. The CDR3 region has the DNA TGTGCCACCAGCCAGACTCCCGCTCGGGAGCTGTTTTTT.

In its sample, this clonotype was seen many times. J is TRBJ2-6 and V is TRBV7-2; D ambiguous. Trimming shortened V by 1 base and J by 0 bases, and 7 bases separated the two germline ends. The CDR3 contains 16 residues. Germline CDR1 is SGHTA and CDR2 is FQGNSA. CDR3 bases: TGTGCCAGCAGCTTAGTAGATCTCTCTGGGGCCAACGTCCTGACTTTC. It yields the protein CASSLVDLSGANVLTF.

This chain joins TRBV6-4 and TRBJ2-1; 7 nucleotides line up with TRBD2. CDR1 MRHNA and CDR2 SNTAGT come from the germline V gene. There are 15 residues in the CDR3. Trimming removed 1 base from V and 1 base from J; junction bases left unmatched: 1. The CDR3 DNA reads TGTGCCAGCAGTGACTTCGGGGGGTCCTACAATGAGCAGTTCTTC. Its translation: CASSDFGGSYNEQFF.

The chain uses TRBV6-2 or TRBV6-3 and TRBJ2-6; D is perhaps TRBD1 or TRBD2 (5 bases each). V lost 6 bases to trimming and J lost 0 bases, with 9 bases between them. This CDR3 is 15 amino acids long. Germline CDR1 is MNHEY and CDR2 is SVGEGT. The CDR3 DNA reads TGTGCCAGCAGGATGGGGGACTCTGGGGCCAACGTCCTGACTTTC. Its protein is CASRMGDSGANVLTF.

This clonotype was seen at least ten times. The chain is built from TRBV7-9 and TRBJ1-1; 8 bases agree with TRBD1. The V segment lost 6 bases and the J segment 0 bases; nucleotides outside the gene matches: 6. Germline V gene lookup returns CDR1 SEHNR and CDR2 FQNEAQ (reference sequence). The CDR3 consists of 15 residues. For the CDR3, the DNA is TGTGCCAGCAGACTGCCGGGACAGGTGAACACTGAAGCTTTCTTT. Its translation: CASRLPGQVNTEAFF.

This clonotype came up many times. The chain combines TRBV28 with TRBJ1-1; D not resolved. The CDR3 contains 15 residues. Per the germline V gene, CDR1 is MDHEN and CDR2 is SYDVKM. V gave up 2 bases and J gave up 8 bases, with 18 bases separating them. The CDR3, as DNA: TGTGCCAGCAGTTTAAGGGCCCGAAGGGAAATCGAAGCTTTCTTT. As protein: CASSLRARREIEAFF.

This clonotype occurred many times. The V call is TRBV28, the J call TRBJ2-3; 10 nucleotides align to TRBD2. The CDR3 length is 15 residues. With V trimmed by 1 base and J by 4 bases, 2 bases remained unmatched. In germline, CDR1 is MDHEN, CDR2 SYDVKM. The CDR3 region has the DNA TGTGCCAGCAGTTTATTGGGACTAGCGTCAGATACGCAGTATTTT. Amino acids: CASSLLGLASDTQYF.

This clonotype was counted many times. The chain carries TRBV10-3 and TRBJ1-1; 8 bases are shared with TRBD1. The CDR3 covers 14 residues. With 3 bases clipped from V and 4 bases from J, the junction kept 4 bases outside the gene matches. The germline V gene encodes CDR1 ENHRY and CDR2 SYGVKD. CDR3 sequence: CAISENRGITEAFF. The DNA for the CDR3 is TGTGCCATCAGTGAAAACAGGGGGATCACTGAAGCTTTCTTT.

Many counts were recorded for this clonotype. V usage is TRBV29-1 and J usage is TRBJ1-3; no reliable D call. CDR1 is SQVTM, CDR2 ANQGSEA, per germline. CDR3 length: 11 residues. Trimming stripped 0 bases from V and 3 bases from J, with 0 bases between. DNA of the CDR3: TGCAGCGTTGAAGATGGAAACACCATATATTTT. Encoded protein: CSVEDGNTIYF.

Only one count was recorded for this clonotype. CDR3 in DNA: TGTGCCAGCAGCTTAATAGGAAGAGGACAGGGAAGGGCCGGGGAGCTGTTTTTT. Translation gives CASSLIGRGQGRAGELFF. The chain has TRBV7-2 and TRBJ2-2, with 8 bases identical to TRBD1. Germline CDR1 is SGHTA and CDR2 is FQGNSA. The CDR3 spans 18 residues. Losses at the gene ends were 2 bases for V and 6 bases for J; bases not matched to a gene: 14.

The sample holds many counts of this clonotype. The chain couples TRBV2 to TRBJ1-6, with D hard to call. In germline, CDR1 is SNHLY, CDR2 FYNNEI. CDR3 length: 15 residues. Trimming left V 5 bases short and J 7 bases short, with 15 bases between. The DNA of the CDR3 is TGTGCCAGCAGTCCTAAGGGTGATCGAAATTCACCCCTCCACTTT. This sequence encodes CASSPKGDRNSPLHF.

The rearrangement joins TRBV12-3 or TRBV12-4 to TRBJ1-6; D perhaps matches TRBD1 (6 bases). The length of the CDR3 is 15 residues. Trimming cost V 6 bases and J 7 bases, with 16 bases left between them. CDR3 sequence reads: CASSPLGGQNSPLHF. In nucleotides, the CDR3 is TGTGCCAGCAGCCCGCTCGGGGGGCAAAATTCACCCCTCCACTTT.

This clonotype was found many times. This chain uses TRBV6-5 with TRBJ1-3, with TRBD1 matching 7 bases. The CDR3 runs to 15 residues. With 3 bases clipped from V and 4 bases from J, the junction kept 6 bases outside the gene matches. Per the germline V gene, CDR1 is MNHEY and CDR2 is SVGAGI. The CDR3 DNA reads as TGTGCCAGCAGTTATTCCGGGACAGACGGAAACACCATATATTTT. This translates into CASSYSGTDGNTIYF.